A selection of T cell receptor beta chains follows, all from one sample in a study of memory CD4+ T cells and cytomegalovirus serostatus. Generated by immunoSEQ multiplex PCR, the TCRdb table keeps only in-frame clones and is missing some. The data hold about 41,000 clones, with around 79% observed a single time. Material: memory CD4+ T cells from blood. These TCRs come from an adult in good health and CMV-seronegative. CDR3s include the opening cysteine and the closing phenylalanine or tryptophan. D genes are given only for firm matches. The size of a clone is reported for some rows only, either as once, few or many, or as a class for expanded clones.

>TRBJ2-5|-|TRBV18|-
CASSRTDQETQYF
TGTGCCAGCTCAAGGACAGACCAAGAGACCCAGTACTTC
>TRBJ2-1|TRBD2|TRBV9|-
CASSVGAGGPGRNEQFF
TGTGCCAGCAGCGTCGGAGCGGGGGGGCCCGGTCGCAATGAGCAGTTCTTC
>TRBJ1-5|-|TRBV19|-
CASSIDHRALKQPQHF
TGTGCCAGTAGTATAGATCACAGGGCCCTCAAGCAGCCCCAGCATTTT
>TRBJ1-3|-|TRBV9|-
CASSVDTVGVISGNTIYF
TGTGCCAGCAGCGTAGACACCGTGGGCGTAATTTCTGGAAACACCATATATTTT
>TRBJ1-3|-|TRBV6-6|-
CASSYSGNTIYF
TGTGCCAGCAGTTACTCGGGAAACACCATATATTTT
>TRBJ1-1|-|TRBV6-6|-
CASSYTTGAEAFF
TGTGCCAGCAGTTACACTACTGGAGCTGAAGCTTTCTTT
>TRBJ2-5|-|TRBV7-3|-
CASSRGGAAETQYF
TGTGCCAGCAGCAGGGGGGGTGCGGCAGAGACCCAGTACTTC
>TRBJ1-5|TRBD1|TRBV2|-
CASSGITGGNQPQHF
TGTGCCAGCAGTGGGATAACAGGGGGCAATCAGCCCCAGCATTTT
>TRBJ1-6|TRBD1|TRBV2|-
CANNDPRTGSNSPLHF
TGTGCCAACAATGACCCCCGGACAGGGTCAAATTCACCCCTCCACTTT
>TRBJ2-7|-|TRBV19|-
CASSIGFGRDGSYEQYF
TGTGCCAGTAGTATAGGATTCGGCCGGGATGGGTCCTACGAGCAGTACTTC
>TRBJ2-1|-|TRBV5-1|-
CASSLEGRVGEQFF
TGCGCCAGCAGCTTGGAGGGTCGAGTCGGCGAGCAGTTCTTC
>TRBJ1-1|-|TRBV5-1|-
CASSSTVFNTEAFF
TGCGCCAGCAGCTCAACAGTATTTAACACTGAAGCTTTCTTT
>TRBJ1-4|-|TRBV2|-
CASSRRTDEKLFF
TGTGCCAGCAGTCGAAGGACAGATGAAAAACTGTTTTTT
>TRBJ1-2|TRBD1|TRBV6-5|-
CASSGDRGNGYTF
TGTGCCAGCAGTGGGGACAGGGGAAATGGCTACACCTTC
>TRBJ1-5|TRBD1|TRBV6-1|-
CASSFPTTGDQPQHF
TGTGCCAGCAGTTTTCCAACAACAGGGGATCAGCCCCAGCATTTT
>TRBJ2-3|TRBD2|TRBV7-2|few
CASSLGALLAGLTTDTQYF
TGTGCCAGCAGCTTAGGGGCCTTACTAGCGGGGTTAACCACAGATACGCAGTATTTT
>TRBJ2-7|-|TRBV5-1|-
CASSPGQTYEQYF
TGTGCCAGCAGCCCTGGACAGACCTACGAGCAGTACTTC
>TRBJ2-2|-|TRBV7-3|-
CASSLTESGSGELFF
TGTGCCAGCAGCTTAACGGAGTCAGGGTCCGGGGAGCTGTTTTTT
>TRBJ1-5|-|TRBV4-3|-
CASSQDSNQPQHF
TGCGCCAGCAGCCAGGACAGCAATCAGCCCCAGCATTTT
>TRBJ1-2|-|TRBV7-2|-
CASSLGLGTYGYTF
TGTGCCAGCAGCTTAGGCTTGGGGACCTATGGCTACACCTTC
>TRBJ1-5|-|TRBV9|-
CASSVSPDNHNQPQHF
TGTGCCAGCAGCGTCAGCCCGGACAATCACAATCAGCCCCAGCATTTT
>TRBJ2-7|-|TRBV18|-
CASSLGGGRKSEQYF
TGTGCCAGCTCCCTCGGTGGGGGGAGAAAAAGCGAGCAGTACTTC
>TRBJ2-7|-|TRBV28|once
CASSLGYEQYF
TGTGCCAGCAGTTTGGGTTACGAGCAGTACTTC
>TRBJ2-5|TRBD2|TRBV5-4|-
CASSPRLAMETQYF
TGTGCCAGCAGCCCTAGACTAGCGATGGAGACCCAGTACTTC